A selection of T cell receptor beta chains follows, all from one sample in a study of T cells in Graves' hyperthyroidism and ophthalmopathy. TCRdb recomputed calls from the multiplex PCR reads with MiXCR, one row per CDR3 protein. This repertoire shows under 400,000 distinct CDR3 sequences, 16% found once; its top ten account for roughly 31%. Sequenced sample: blood. The receptors shown here come from a man aged 25-45 years with Graves' hyperthyroidism. Both conserved end residues are part of each CDR3. A D gene is named only where the DNA matches it firmly. Part of the rows lack a size; the others show once, few, many or a class for expanded clones.

TGTGCCAGCGGATCCTATGGCTACACCTTC	CASGSYGYTF	-	TRBV6-1	TRBJ1-2	many
TGTGCCAGCAGCTTAGGTTCAGACGGGGAGACCCAGTACTTC	CASSLGSDGETQYF	-	TRBV11-3	TRBJ2-5	many
TGTGCCACCTCAGGGGATGAGAGGAACACTGAAGCTTTCTTT	CATSGDERNTEAFF	-	TRBV25-1	TRBJ1-1	-
TGCAGTGCCCCCAGGGGGAACACCGGGGAGCTGTTTTTT	CSAPRGNTGELFF	-	TRBV20-1	TRBJ2-2	few
TGTGCCAGCATACGGGGGACCAATGAGCAGTTCTTC	CASIRGTNEQFF	-	TRBV12-3/TRBV12-4	TRBJ2-1	few
TGTGCCAGCAGCTTAAGACTAGCTGACAATGAGCAGTTCTTC	CASSLRLADNEQFF	TRBD2	TRBV7-9	TRBJ2-1	-
TGTGCCAGCAGTGATCCGCGGGAAGAGACCCAGTACTTC	CASSDPREETQYF	-	TRBV2	TRBJ2-5	many
TGTGCCAGCAGTAGGCCCTCCTCGGGGCCGAGCGGAAAGACCGGGGAGCTGTTTTTT	CASSRPSSGPSGKTGELFF	-	TRBV7-6	TRBJ2-2	-
TGCGCCAGCAGTGGTACTCACGTAAAATCGAACACCGGGGAGCTGTTTTTT	CASSGTHVKSNTGELFF	-	TRBV5-1	TRBJ2-2	-
TGTGCCAGCACTTTAGACAGCAATGAGCAGTTCTTC	CASTLDSNEQFF	-	TRBV2	TRBJ2-1	-
TGTGCCAGCAGATTAAGAGCGGGAGGAAGGTTGGGCACAGATACGCAGTATTTT	CASRLRAGGRLGTDTQYF	TRBD2	TRBV7-2	TRBJ2-3	-
TGTGCCAGCAGTTTAAACGTCGGACAGCCGAACACCGGGGAGCTGTTTTTT	CASSLNVGQPNTGELFF	-	TRBV28	TRBJ2-2	many
TGTGCCAGCAGTGACCCGTTAAAGGGGAGGACTGAAGCTTTCTTT	CASSDPLKGRTEAFF	-	TRBV25-1	TRBJ1-1	few
TGTGCCAGCAGTTTTTCTCACATGAACACTGAAGCTTTCTTT	CASSFSHMNTEAFF	-	TRBV12-3/TRBV12-4	TRBJ1-1	many
TGTGCCAGCAGTGACCACGGGACAGGCTATAACACTGAAGCTTTCTTT	CASSDHGTGYNTEAFF	TRBD1	TRBV6-1	TRBJ1-1	many
TGTGCCACCAGTGATAACACGTACCAAGAGACCCAGTACTTC	CATSDNTYQETQYF	-	TRBV24-1	TRBJ2-5	-
TGCAGTGCCAGACGGGGAAACGAATACGAGCAGTACTTC	CSARRGNEYEQYF	-	TRBV20-1	TRBJ2-7	many
TGTGCCAGCAGGGGCCAGGGCGACACCGGGGAGCTGTTTTTT	CASRGQGDTGELFF	-	TRBV7-9	TRBJ2-2	-
TGTGCCAGCAGTGAAGGGTATGACACGCAGTATTTT	CASSEGYDTQYF	-	TRBV6-1	TRBJ2-3	once
TGTGCCAGTAGTTATGACAGGGGTAGCAATCAGCCCCAGCATTTT	CASSYDRGSNQPQHF	TRBD1	TRBV19	TRBJ1-5	-
TGTGCCAGCAGTGAGGAGTATGGCTACACCTTC	CASSEEYGYTF	-	TRBV2	TRBJ1-2	few
TGTGCCAGCAGCCACGCCGACAGAATCGCCTACAATGAGCAGTTCTTC	CASSHADRIAYNEQFF	-	TRBV3-1	TRBJ2-1	many
TGCAGTGCTAGGTATCAATGGAGCGGTTCTAGCACAGATACGCAGTATTTT	CSARYQWSGSSTDTQYF	-	TRBV20-1	TRBJ2-3	-
TGCGCCAGCAGCCGGGAAAGACAGGGTCCCTACGAGCAGTACTTC	CASSRERQGPYEQYF	TRBD1	TRBV4-1	TRBJ2-7	-
TGTGCCAGCAGCCCGGGGACTAGCGCTAGCGTTGTGACCCAGTACTTC	CASSPGTSASVVTQYF	TRBD2	TRBV11-2	TRBJ2-5	many
TGCGCCAGCAGCTTGGGGGAGACTGATGGAAACACCATATATTTT	CASSLGETDGNTIYF	-	TRBV5-1	TRBJ1-3	many
TGTGCCAGCAGCTTAGGGAATCAGCCCCGGCATTTT	CASSLGNQPRHF	-	TRBV5-5	TRBJ1-5	-
TGTGCCAGCAGTTTAAGCGAGAACACTGAAGCTTTCTTT	CASSLSENTEAFF	-	TRBV27	TRBJ1-1	many
TGCGCCAGTCCTGAAGAATGGGGACAGGGTACTGGAAACACCATATATTTT	CASPEEWGQGTGNTIYF	TRBD1	TRBV5-1	TRBJ1-3	few
TGTGCCAGCAGTTTAGTTCTCGGCCCCAGGACAGGAGAGACCCAGTACTTC	CASSLVLGPRTGETQYF	TRBD1	TRBV28	TRBJ2-5	many
TGTGCCAGCAGTTCTTCCTTCGGACAGGGCCAAGCTTTCTTT	CASSSSFGQGQAFF	TRBD1	TRBV12-3/TRBV12-4	TRBJ1-1	many
TGTGCCAGCAGCCTATACCTCGGACAGGCGCGGCAAGAGACCCAGTACTTC	CASSLYLGQARQETQYF	TRBD1	TRBV3-1	TRBJ2-5	many
TGTGCCACTTCGGGGGACGGCACAGATACGCAGTATTTT	CATSGDGTDTQYF	-	TRBV6-1	TRBJ2-3	few
TGTGCCAGCAGCCCCCATAGAAATGAGCAGTTCTTC	CASSPHRNEQFF	-	TRBV11-3	TRBJ2-1	many
TGTGCCAGCAGGGACCCCCGGCCCCTCCTTTTAGAGCAGTTCTTC	CASRDPRPLLLEQFF	-	TRBV28	TRBJ2-1	many
TGTGCCATCAGCGCTACCGGGACTTCGCAAGATACGCAGTATTTT	CAISATGTSQDTQYF	-	TRBV10-3	TRBJ2-3	many
TGCAGTGCCAGAAGAGACACTGAAGCTTTCTTT	CSARRDTEAFF	-	TRBV20-1	TRBJ1-1	many
TGTGCCACCAATACAGGGGGTTACACAGATACGCAGTATTTT	CATNTGGYTDTQYF	TRBD1	TRBV28	TRBJ2-3	many
TGTGCCAGCAGCTTGGACAGCACCGACAATGAGCAGTTCTTC	CASSLDSTDNEQFF	-	TRBV11-3	TRBJ2-1	many
TGTGCCACTTCCGGGACTCCAACATCAGATACGCAGTATTTT	CATSGTPTSDTQYF	-	TRBV12-3/TRBV12-4	TRBJ2-3	many
TGTGCCAGCAGTTCTTCAGGGGGAATAGCGCGTTACCAGCCCCAGCATTTT	CASSSSGGIARYQPQHF	TRBD1	TRBV28	TRBJ1-5	few
TGCGCCAGCAGCCAAGTTCATGATGTGAGCCGCCTACGCGCTGGTGCCTACGAGCAGTACTTC	CASSQVHDVSRLRAGAYEQYF	-	TRBV4-1	TRBJ2-7	few
TGCGCCAGCAGCATGGACAGTCCAGAAGCTTTCTTT	CASSMDSPEAFF	-	TRBV5-1	TRBJ1-1	few